This is a list of T cell receptor beta chains from one sample in a study of T-cell reconstitution after alpha-beta-depleted transplantation in children. TCRdb recomputed calls from the PCR reads with MiXCR, one row per CDR3 protein. The sample lists approximately 85,000 distinct CDR3 sequences, less than 15% occurring once. The sequences come from PBMCs, mostly from graft donor cells, collected 180 days after TCRalphabeta/CD19-depleted stem cell transplant. Every receptor here comes from a male patient between 2 and 15 years old who had a stem cell transplant for acute lymphoblastic leukemia, so the T cells may come from the graft donor. CDR3s include the opening cysteine and the closing phenylalanine or tryptophan. The D gene is left open where the match is weak. Only part of the rows carry a size: once, few, many, or a class if the clone is expanded.

V gene,clone size,D gene,J gene,CDR3 protein,CDR3 DNA
TRBV5-1,few,TRBD1,TRBJ2-3,CASSWENRDRAPDTQYF,TGCGCCAGCAGCTGGGAAAACCGGGACAGGGCCCCAGATACGCAGTATTTT
TRBV10-3,few,.,TRBJ2-5,CAISEFRGQETQYF,TGTGCCATCAGTGAGTTCAGGGGCCAAGAGACCCAGTACTTC
TRBV27,few,.,TRBJ2-2,CASSLSPYGELFF,TGTGCCAGCAGTTTATCCCCCTACGGGGAGCTGTTTTTT
TRBV12-3/TRBV12-4,few,.,TRBJ2-3,CASSLWGAGDTQYF,TGTGCCAGCAGTTTATGGGGGGCAGGAGATACGCAGTATTTT
TRBV5-1,many,TRBD1,TRBJ2-7,CASKGQGLNEQYF,TGCGCCAGCAAAGGACAGGGATTAAACGAGCAGTACTTC
TRBV5-1,once,TRBD2,TRBJ2-1,CASSLLGASGSVGEQFF,TGCGCCAGCAGCTTGCTCGGCGCTAGCGGGAGTGTGGGTGAGCAGTTCTTC
TRBV7-9,few,.,TRBJ2-7,CASSLRGSPSYEQYF,TGTGCCAGCAGCTTAAGGGGGAGCCCCTCCTACGAGCAGTACTTC
TRBV20-1,.,.,TRBJ2-5,CSAFSLSSDQETQHF,TGCAGTGCCTTCTCCCTTTCTAGCGACCAAGAGACCCAGCACTTC
TRBV7-2,few,TRBD2,TRBJ2-1,CASSSHAGLSSNEQFF,TGTGCCAGCAGCTCTCACGCGGGACTAAGCTCCAATGAGCAGTTCTTC
TRBV28,.,TRBD1,TRBJ1-1,CASSFPTGAWTEAFF,TGTGCCAGCAGTTTCCCGACAGGGGCTTGGACTGAAGCTTTCTTT